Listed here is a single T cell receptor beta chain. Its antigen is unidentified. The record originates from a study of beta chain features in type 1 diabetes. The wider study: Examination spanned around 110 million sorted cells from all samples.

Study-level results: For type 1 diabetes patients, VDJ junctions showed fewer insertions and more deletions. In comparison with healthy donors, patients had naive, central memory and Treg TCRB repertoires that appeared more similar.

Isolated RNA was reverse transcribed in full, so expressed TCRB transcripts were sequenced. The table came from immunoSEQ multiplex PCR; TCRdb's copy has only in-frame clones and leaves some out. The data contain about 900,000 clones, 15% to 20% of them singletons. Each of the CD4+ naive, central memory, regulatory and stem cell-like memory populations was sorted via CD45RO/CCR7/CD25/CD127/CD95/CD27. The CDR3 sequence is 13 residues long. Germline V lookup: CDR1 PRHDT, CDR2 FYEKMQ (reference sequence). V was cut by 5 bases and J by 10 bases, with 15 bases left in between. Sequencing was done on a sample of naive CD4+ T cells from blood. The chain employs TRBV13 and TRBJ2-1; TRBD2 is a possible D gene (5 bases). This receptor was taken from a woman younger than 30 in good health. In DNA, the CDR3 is TGTGCCAGCAGCCCCTCGGTGTCGGGGGAGCAGTTCTTC. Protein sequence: CASSPSVSGEQFF.